This T cell receptor (beta chain) is from a study of Graves' ophthalmopathy and Graves' hyperthyroidism (dated by TCRdb to about 2018). In terms of the full investigation: Peripheral blood samples were taken at the time of initial diagnosis, before any treatment was given. To tell Graves' ophthalmopathy apart from Graves' hyperthyroidism, and to predict which patients would progress to ophthalmopathy, the study relied on TCR beta repertoire signatures. In total, 135 blood samples were TCR-sequenced: approximately 42 ophthalmopathy, some 75 hyperthyroidism and roughly 17 hyperthyroidism-to-ophthalmopathy patients. To explore V-J signatures that distinguish ophthalmopathy from hyperthyroidism, a discovery set of about a hundred patients was enrolled, made up of 43 with ophthalmopathy and some 56 with stable hyperthyroidism. For independent validation, a separate cohort was made up of approximately 19 hyperthyroidism patients plus 17 patients who later progressed from hyperthyroidism to ophthalmopathy. In over 5 hyperthyroidism patients, the T-cell repertoire of thyroid tissue was compared with the T-cell repertoire of blood. Following sampling, methimazole starting at 30 mg daily was administered to hyperthyroidism patients, and high-dose intravenous methylprednisolone was administered to ophthalmopathy patients. For training and testing, the 100 patients in the discovery cohort were randomly divided in a 7:3 ratio. What the research found in general, with its limitations: In cross-validation, the 13-signature model distinguished ophthalmopathy from stable hyperthyroidism with about 88% sensitivity and 81.08% specificity, and in the test set the corresponding values were about 80% and 75%. Among expanded thyroid clonotypes with frequency above 0.001, most also showed up in blood, which suggests that blood repertoires may reflect the thyroid immune response. In validation, the model predicted ophthalmopathy progression with more than 70% sensitivity and around 72% specificity; some 13 predicted patients were CT-confirmed with GO in a median of approximately six months. Sample size was not predetermined statistically, and investigators were not blinded to group allocation.

Patients with ophthalmopathy had moderately to severely active disease, with a Clinical Activity Score of 3 or more, a NOSPECS grade of 4 or more, and a disease duration of less than 3 months. Patients with other autoimmune diseases, uncontrolled infections, pregnancy or lactation were excluded. Clinical symptoms, serum thyroxine, TRAb, thyroid ultrasound and orbital computed tomography were used for diagnosis. PBMCs were isolated from around 10 ml of fresh peripheral blood by Ficoll-Paque density gradient centrifugation. Trizol reagent was used to extract the total RNA, and its quality was then checked on an Agilent 2100 Bioanalyzer. As regards this clonotype: No antigen is known for it. The record has no base qualities; no much larger clone is one base away.

TCR beta CDR3 regions were amplified from RNA transcripts for repertoire sequencing. A first-round RT-PCR used HTBI primers with the Qiagen OneStep RT-PCR kit, followed by a second-round multiplex PCR, size selection and purification. Libraries were sequenced on an Illumina HiSeq2000 using paired-end 100 bp reads. As for how the authors treated the data: SOAPnuke was used to process the reads, throwing out any read that had adapters, had uncalled bases, had a mean Phred below 15, or lacked an exact constant-primer or identifier match. COPE v1.2.5 was used to merge the high-quality paired reads. Each unique nucleotide sequence was defined as a clonotype, and clonotypes were aligned to IMGT TRB V, D and J references with MiTCR v1.1. Only V-J combinations with frequency above 0.0001 were analysed, covering 99% to 99.2% of repertoires. For each V-J combination, a TCR clonal expansion and chaos score was defined as F50 clonal expansion divided by the chaos observed in the TCRdist matrix. Welch's t-statistics and random forest were used to reduce features to approximately 13 V-J combinations, which were fed into a naive Bayes classifier. The similarity between thyroid and blood repertoires was quantified using the Morisita-Horn index. TCRdb trimmed public reads at Q25 via fastp, called clones via MiXCR and kept in-frame beta chains. Entries are consolidated by CDR3 protein sequence, retaining the most common genes and DNA. The V and J calls reflect TCRdb's pipeline rather than the authors' work. Here the sample has some 170,000 distinct CDR3 sequences; approximately 40% occur a single time. Together, the top ten hold about 8.2% of the sample.

The CDR3 spans 14 residues, from the cysteine through the phenylalanine. Only the CDR3 DNA stays, 42 bases, in frame from base 1. V is clipped by 4 bases and J by 4 bases, and the sequence between their germline boundaries is 14 bases long. The germline V gene sets CDR1 to MNHEY and CDR2 to SVGAGI. The rearranged chain carries TRBV6-5 and TRBJ2-7; no D gene is confidently identified. Sequencing was carried out using peripheral blood. This clonotype originated in a man aged 25 to 45 with Graves' ophthalmopathy. Donor details come from another sample of the same person, matched by shared clones. The CDR3 protein is CASSSEDLTYEQYF. At the DNA level, the sequence is TGTGCCAGCAGTTCCGAGGACCTTACTTACGAGCAGTACTTC.